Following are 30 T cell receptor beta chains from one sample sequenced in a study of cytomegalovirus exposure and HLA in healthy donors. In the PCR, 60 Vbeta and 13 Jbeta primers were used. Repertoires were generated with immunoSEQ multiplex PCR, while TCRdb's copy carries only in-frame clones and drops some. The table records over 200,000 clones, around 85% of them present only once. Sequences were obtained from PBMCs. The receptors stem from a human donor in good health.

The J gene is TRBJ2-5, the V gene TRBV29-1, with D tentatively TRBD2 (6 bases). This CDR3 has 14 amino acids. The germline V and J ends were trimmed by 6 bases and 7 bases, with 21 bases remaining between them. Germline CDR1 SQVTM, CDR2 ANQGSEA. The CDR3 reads CSVARVLAGGTQYF. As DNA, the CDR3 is TGCAGCGTAGCCAGGGTATTAGCCGGGGGGACCCAGTACTTC.

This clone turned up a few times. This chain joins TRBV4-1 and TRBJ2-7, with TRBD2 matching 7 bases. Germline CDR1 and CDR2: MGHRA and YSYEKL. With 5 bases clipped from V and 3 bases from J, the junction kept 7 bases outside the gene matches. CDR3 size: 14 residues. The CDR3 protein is CASSVSSGHYEQYF. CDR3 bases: TGCGCCAGCAGCGTATCTAGCGGACACTACGAGCAGTACTTC.

The CDR3 DNA is TGTGCCAGCAGTTCCCCGAAGGGCCAGCGGGGGAGCTCCTACGAGCAGTACTTC. Translation: CASSSPKGQRGSSYEQYF. The rearrangement uses TRBV28 and TRBJ2-7, with 8 positions matching TRBD2. This CDR3 is 18 amino acids long. Trimming took 4 bases from V and 0 from J; bases not matched to a gene: 14. In germline, CDR1 is MDHEN, CDR2 SYDVKM. The full variable domain, in which reference TRBV28 and TRBJ2-7 provide the parts outside the CDR3, is DVKVTQSSRYLVKRTGEKVFLECVQDMDHENMFWYRQDPGLGLRLIYFSYDVKMKEKGDIPEGYSVSREKKERFSLILESASTNQTSMYLCASSSPKGQRGSSYEQYFGPGTRLTVT.

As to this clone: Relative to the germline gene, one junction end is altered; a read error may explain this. CDR3: CSSSFGHPSSYEQYF. The CDR3 DNA reads TGTTCCAGCAGCTTTGGACACCCGAGCTCCTACGAGCAGTACTTC. The chain is built from TRBV7-9 and TRBJ2-7; maybe TRBD1 (5 bases). The germline gives CDR1 SEHNR, CDR2 FQNEAQ (reference sequence). This CDR3 comprises 15 residues.

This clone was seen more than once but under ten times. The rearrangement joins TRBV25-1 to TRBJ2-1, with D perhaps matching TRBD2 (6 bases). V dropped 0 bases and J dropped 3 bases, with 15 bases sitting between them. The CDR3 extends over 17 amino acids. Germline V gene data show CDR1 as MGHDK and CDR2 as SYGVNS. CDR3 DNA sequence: TGTGCCAGCAGTGAATATCGTACGGGAGAGCACTACAATGAGCAGTTCTTC. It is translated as CASSEYRTGEHYNEQFF.

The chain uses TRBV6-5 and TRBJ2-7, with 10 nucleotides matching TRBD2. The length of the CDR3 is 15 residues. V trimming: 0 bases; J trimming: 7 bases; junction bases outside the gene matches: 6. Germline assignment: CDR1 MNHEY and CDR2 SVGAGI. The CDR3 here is CASSYSGTSASEQYF. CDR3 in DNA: TGTGCCAGCAGTTACTCCGGGACTAGCGCGTCTGAGCAGTACTTC.

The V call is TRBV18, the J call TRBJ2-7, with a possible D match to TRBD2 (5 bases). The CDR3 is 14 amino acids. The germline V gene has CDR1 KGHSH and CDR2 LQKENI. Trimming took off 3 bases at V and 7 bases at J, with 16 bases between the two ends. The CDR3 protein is CASSPSTGYSEQYF. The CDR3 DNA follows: TGTGCCAGCTCACCGTCAACGGGATATTCGGAGCAGTACTTC. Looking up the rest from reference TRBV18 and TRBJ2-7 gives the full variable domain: NAGVMQNPRHLVRRRGQEARLRCSPMKGHSHVYWYRQLPEEGLKFMVYLQKENIIDESGMPKERFSAEFPKEGPSILRIQQVVRGDSAAYFCASSPSTGYSEQYFGPGTRLTVT.

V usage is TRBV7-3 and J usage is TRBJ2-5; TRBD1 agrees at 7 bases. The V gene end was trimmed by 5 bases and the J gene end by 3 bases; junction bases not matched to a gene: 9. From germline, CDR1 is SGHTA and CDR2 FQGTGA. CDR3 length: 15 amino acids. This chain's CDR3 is CASSPTGTAKETQYF. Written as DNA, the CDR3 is TGTGCCAGCAGCCCTACTGGGACAGCGAAAGAGACCCAGTACTTC. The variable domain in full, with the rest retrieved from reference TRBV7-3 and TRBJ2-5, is GAGVSQTPSNKVTEKGKYVELRCDPISGHTALYWYRQSLGQGPEFLIYFQGTGAADDSGLPNDRFFAVRPEGSVSTLKIQRTERGDSAVYLCASSPTGTAKETQYFGPGTRLLVL.

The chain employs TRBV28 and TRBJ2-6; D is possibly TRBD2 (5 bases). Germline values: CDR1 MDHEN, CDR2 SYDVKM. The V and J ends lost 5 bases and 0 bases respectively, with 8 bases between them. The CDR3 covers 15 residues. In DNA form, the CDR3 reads TGTGCCAGCAGTCCGGGGAGCTCTGGGGCCAACGTCCTGACTTTC. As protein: CASSPGSSGANVLTF. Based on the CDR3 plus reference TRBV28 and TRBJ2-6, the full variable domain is DVKVTQSSRYLVKRTGEKVFLECVQDMDHENMFWYRQDPGLGLRLIYFSYDVKMKEKGDIPEGYSVSREKKERFSLILESASTNQTSMYLCASSPGSSGANVLTFGAGSRLTVL.

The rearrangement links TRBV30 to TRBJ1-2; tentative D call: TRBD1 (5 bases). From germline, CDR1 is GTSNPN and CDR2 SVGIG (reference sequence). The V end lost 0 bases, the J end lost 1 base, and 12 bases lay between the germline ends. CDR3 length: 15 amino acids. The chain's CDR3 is CAWSVLPGNNYGYTF. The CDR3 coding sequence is TGTGCCTGGAGTGTTTTGCCAGGGAATAACTATGGCTACACCTTC.

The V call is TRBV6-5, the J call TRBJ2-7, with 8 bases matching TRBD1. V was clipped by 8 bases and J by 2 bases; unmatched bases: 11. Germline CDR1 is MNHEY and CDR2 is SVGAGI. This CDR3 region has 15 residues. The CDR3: CASGPGTGLTYEQYF. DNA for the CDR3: TGTGCCAGCGGCCCCGGGACAGGTCTAACCTACGAGCAGTACTTC.

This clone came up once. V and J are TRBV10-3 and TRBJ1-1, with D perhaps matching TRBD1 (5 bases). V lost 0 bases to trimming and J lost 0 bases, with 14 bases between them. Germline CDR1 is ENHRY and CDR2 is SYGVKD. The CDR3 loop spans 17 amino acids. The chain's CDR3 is CAISESNMRGMNTEAFF. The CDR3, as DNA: TGTGCCATCAGTGAGTCGAATATGCGGGGGATGAACACTGAAGCTTTCTTT.

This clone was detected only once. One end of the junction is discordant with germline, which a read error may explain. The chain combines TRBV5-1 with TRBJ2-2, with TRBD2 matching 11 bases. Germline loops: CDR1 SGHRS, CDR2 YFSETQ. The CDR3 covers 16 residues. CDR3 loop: CASSPIAGGPVGELLF. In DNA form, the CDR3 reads TGCGCCAGCAGCCCGATAGCGGGAGGGCCCGTCGGGGAGCTGCTTTTT.

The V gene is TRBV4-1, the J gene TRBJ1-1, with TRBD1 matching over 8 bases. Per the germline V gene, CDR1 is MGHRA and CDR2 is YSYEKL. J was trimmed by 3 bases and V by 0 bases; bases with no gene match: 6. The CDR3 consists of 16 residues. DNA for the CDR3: TGCGCCAGCAGCCAAGATCTGACAGGGGCGGACACTGAAGCTTTCTTT. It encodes CASSQDLTGADTEAFF.

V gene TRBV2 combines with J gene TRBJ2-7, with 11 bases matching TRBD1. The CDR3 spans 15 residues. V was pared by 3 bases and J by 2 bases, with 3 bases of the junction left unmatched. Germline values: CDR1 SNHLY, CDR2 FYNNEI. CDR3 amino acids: CASSDPGQGAYEQYF. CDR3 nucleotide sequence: TGTGCCAGCAGTGACCCGGGACAGGGGGCCTACGAGCAGTACTTC.

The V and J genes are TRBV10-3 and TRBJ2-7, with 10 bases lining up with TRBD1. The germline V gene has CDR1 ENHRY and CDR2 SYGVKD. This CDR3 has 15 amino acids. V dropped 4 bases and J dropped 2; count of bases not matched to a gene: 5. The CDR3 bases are TGTGCCATCAGTGGATCGGGACAGGGGACCTACGAGCAGTACTTC. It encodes CAISGSGQGTYEQYF.

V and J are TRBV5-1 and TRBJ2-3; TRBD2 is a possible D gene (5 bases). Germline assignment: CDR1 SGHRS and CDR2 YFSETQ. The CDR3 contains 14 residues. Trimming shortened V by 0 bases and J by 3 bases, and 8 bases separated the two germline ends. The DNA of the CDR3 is TGCGCCAGCAGCTTGGGGACTGATACAGATACGCAGTATTTT. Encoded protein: CASSLGTDTDTQYF.

CDR3 bases: TGTGCCACCAGCATAAAAACAGGGGTCACAGATACGCAGTATTTT. This gives the protein CATSIKTGVTDTQYF. The chain recombines TRBV15 with TRBJ2-3; 7 bases map to TRBD1. J gave up 2 bases and V 4 bases, and 6 bases lay outside the gene matches. This CDR3 has 15 amino acids. Per germline, CDR1 LNHNV and CDR2 YYDKDF (reference sequence). The full variable domain, completed using reference TRBV15 and TRBJ2-3, is DAMVIQNPRYQVTQFGKPVTLSCSQTLNHNVMYWYQQKSSQAPKLLFHYYDKDFNNEADTPDNFQSRRPNTSFCFLDIRSPGLGDTAMYLCATSIKTGVTDTQYFGPGTRLTVL.

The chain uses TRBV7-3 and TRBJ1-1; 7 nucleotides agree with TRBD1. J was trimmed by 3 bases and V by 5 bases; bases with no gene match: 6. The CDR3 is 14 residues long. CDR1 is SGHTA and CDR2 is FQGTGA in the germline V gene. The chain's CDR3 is CASSQGVGDTEAFF. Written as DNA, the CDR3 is TGTGCCAGCAGCCAGGGGGTAGGGGACACTGAAGCTTTCTTT.

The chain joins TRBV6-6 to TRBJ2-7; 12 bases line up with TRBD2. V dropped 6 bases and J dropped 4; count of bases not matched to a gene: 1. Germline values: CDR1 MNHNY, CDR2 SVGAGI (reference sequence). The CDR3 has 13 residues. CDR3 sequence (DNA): TGTGCCAGCAGGACTAGCGGGAGTTACGAGCAGTACTTC. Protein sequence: CASRTSGSYEQYF.

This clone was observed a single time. This CDR3 reads CASSGREYTEAFF. The CDR3 DNA reads as TGCGCCAGCAGCGGCAGGGAATACACTGAAGCTTTCTTT. The chain links TRBV10-2 to TRBJ1-1, with D perhaps matching TRBD1 (5 bases). CDR1 and CDR2 from the germline V gene are WSHSY and SAAADI. The ends were cut back, 6 bases at V and 3 bases at J, with 11 bases in the middle. The CDR3 length is 13 residues.

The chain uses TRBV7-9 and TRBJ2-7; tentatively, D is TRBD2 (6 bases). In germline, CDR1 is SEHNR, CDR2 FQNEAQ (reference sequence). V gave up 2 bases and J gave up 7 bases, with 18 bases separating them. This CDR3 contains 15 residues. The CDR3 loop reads CASSLRGIGAGEQYF. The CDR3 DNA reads TGTGCCAGCAGCTTACGGGGGATAGGGGCTGGGGAGCAGTACTTC.

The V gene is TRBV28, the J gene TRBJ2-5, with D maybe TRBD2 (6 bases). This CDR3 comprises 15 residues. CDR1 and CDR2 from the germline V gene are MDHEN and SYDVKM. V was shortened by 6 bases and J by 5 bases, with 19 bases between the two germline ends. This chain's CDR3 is CASSPGVSEWETQYF. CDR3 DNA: TGTGCCAGCAGCCCGGGGGTGAGCGAGTGGGAGACCCAGTACTTC.

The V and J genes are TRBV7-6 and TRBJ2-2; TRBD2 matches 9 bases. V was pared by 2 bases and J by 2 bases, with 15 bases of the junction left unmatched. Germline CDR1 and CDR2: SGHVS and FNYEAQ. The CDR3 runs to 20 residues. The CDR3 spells CASSLILLAGTRPNTGELFF. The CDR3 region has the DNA TGTGCCAGCAGCTTAATACTCCTAGCGGGAACTCGCCCTAACACCGGGGAGCTGTTTTTT.

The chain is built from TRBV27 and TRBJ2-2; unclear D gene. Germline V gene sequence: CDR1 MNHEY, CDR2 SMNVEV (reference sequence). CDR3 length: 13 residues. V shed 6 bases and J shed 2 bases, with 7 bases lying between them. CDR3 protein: CASRHTNTGELFF. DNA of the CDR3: TGTGCCAGCAGACACACAAACACCGGGGAGCTGTTTTTT.

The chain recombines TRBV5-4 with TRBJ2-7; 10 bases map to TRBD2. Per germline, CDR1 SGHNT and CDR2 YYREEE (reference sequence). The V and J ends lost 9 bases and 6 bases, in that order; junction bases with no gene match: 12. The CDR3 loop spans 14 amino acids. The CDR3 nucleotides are TGTGCCACCGCCTTCGCTAGCGGGAGCCGCGAGCAGTACTTC. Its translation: CATAFASGSREQYF.

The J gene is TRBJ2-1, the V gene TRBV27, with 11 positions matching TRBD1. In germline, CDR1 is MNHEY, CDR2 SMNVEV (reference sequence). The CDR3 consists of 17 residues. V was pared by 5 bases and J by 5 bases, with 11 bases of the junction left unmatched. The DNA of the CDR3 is TGTGCCAGCAGTCCCCGCCTCGGGACAGGGGGGGACAATGAGCAGTTCTTC. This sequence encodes CASSPRLGTGGDNEQFF.

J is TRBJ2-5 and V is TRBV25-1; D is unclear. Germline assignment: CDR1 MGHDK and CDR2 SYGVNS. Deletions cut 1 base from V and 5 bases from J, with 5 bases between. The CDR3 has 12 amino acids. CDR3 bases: TGTGCCAGCAGTGAATTATCGGAGACCCAGTACTTC. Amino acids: CASSELSETQYF.

The chain's CDR3 is CASSQAGTSGPSTDTQYF. CDR3 nucleotide sequence: TGTGCCAGCAGCCAGGCCGGGACTAGCGGACCGAGCACAGATACGCAGTATTTT. The gene calls are TRBV4-2 and TRBJ2-3, with 11 nucleotides matching TRBD2. Germline V gene data show CDR1 as LGHNA and CDR2 as YNFKEQ. CDR3 size: 18 residues. The V and J ends lost 3 bases and 0 bases, in that order; junction bases with no gene match: 8.

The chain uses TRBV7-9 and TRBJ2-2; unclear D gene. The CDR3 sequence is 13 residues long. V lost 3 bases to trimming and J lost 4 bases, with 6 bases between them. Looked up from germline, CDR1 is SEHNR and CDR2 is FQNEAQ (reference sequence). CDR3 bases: TGTGCCAGCAGCTTGAGTAGCACCGGGGAGCTGTTTTTT. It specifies CASSLSSTGELFF.